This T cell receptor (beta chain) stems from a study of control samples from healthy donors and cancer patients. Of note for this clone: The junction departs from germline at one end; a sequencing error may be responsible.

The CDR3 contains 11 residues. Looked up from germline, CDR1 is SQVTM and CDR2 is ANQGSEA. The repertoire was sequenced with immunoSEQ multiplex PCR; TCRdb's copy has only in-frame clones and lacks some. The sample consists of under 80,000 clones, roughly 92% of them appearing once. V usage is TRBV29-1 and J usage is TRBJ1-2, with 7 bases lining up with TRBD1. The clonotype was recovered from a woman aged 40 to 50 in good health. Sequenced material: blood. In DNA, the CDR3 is TGCAGCGTTGAAGGACCGGGACAGAGGCTCTTC. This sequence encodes CSVEGPGQRLF.